These 23 T cell receptor beta chains were sequenced from one sample in a study of T cell responses to AZD1222 COVID-19 vaccine. Method: immunoSEQ multiplex PCR; TCRdb's copy keeps in-frame clones and lacks some. The sample has 200,000 to 300,000 clones, more than 85% seen once. Sample: peripheral blood, taken on day 0 of AZD1222 vaccination. All receptors derive from an adult in good health.

V usage is TRBV5-1 and J usage is TRBJ2-1, with D perhaps TRBD1 or TRBD2 (5 bases each). The ends were cut back, 3 bases at V and 9 bases at J, with 13 bases in the middle. Germline loops: CDR1 SGHRS, CDR2 YFSETQ. The CDR3 is 13 amino acids. CDR3 region: CASSWDVQGEQFF. In nucleotides, the CDR3 is TGCGCCAGCAGCTGGGACGTTCAGGGTGAGCAGTTCTTC. The whole variable domain, filled in from reference TRBV5-1 and TRBJ2-1, reads KAGVTQTPRYLIKTRGQQVTLSCSPISGHRSVSWYQQTPGQGLQFLFEYFSETQRNKGNFPGRFSGRQFSNSRSEMNVSTLELGDSALYLCASSWDVQGEQFFGPGTRLTVL.

This clone has just one count. This chain uses TRBV28 with TRBJ2-5, with D tentatively TRBD2 (5 bases). This CDR3 spans 14 amino acids. Germline CDR1 reads MDHEN; CDR2 reads SYDVKM. V was trimmed by 10 bases and J by 4 bases, leaving 19 bases between them. CDR3 in amino acids: CATGRAGGGETQYF. For the CDR3, the DNA is TGTGCCACCGGAAGGGCAGGAGGAGGAGAGACCCAGTACTTC.

This sequence joins TRBV28 and TRBJ2-1; 12 bases are a match to TRBD2. This CDR3 has 15 amino acids. Unmatched junction bases numbered 5, after V lost 2 bases and J lost 9 bases. Germline CDR1 reads MDHEN; CDR2 reads SYDVKM. In DNA form, the CDR3 reads TGTGCCAGCAGTTTAACTAGCGGGGGGTTCGGTGAGCAGTTCTTC. The encoded protein is CASSLTSGGFGEQFF.

CDR3 nucleotide sequence: TGTGCCTCCCATGGCGGACAGGAGCTGATGAACACTGAAGCTTTCTTT. Translating gives CASHGGQELMNTEAFF. V usage is TRBV10-3 and J usage is TRBJ1-1; 7 positions match TRBD1. Trimming at V came to 11 bases and at J to 0 bases, leaving 15 bases not matched to a gene. The germline V gene has CDR1 ENHRY and CDR2 SYGVKD. CDR3 length: 16 residues.

The chain recombines TRBV28 with TRBJ2-7; D unclear. The CDR3 has 14 residues. Trimming pared 2 bases from V and 2 bases from J, leaving 10 bases between. In germline, CDR1 is MDHEN, CDR2 SYDVKM. Written as DNA, the CDR3 is TGTGCCAGCAGTTTAGTAAGGGCCCCCTACGAGCAGTACTTC. It yields the protein CASSLVRAPYEQYF.

This clone showed up just a few times. The chain carries TRBV7-3 and TRBJ1-1, with TRBD1 matching over 7 bases. Per germline, CDR1 SGHTA and CDR2 FQGTGA. With V trimmed by 1 base and J by 5 bases, 10 bases remained unmatched. This CDR3 has 16 residues. As DNA, the CDR3 is TGTGCCAGCAGCTTAAGTTCAGGCAGGGGGAGGACTGAAGCTTTCTTT. It codes for CASSLSSGRGRTEAFF. Complete variable domain (other parts from reference TRBV7-3 and TRBJ1-1): GAGVSQTPSNKVTEKGKYVELRCDPISGHTALYWYRQSLGQGPEFLIYFQGTGAADDSGLPNDRFFAVRPEGSVSTLKIQRTERGDSAVYLCASSLSSGRGRTEAFFGQGTRLTVV.

The V and J genes are TRBV24-1 and TRBJ2-2; 10 nucleotides agree with TRBD2. Trimming cost V 4 bases and J 5 bases; bases outside gene matches: 6. The CDR3 contains 16 residues. Germline CDR1 KGHDR, CDR2 SFDVKD. CDR3 residues: CATSDPGLAPTGELFF. The CDR3 coding sequence is TGTGCCACCAGTGACCCGGGACTAGCGCCAACCGGGGAGCTGTTTTTT.

CDR3 nucleotides: TGTGCCAGCAGCCCGGTGGGGGCAGGCGCCTACAATGAGCAGTTCTTC. Residues: CASSPVGAGAYNEQFF. This chain uses TRBV7-2 with TRBJ2-1; D might be TRBD1 (6 bases). V was shortened by 5 bases and J by 2 bases, with 16 bases between the two germline ends. The germline CDR1 and CDR2 sequences are SGHTA and FQGNSA. The CDR3 consists of 16 residues.

This clone was recorded a few times. The chain joins TRBV5-1 to TRBJ2-7, with a possible D match to TRBD2 (5 bases). CDR1 SGHRS and CDR2 YFSETQ come from the germline V gene. Trimming pared 2 bases from V and 0 bases from J, leaving 9 bases between. The CDR3 loop spans 14 amino acids. CDR3 nucleotides: TGCGCCAGCAGCTTAGACGGGGACTCCTACGAGCAGTACTTC. Its protein is CASSLDGDSYEQYF.

V is TRBV7-9 and J is TRBJ1-1; D is unclear. The V end was cut by 6 bases, the J end by 2 bases, with 13 bases between. The CDR3 loop spans 14 amino acids. Germline V CDR1 and CDR2: SEHNR, FQNEAQ (reference sequence). The CDR3 DNA reads as TGTGCCAGCAGTGTAAGCGGCACTAACACTGAAGCTTTCTTT. Protein product: CASSVSGTNTEAFF. Using reference TRBV7-9 and TRBJ1-1 for the parts outside the CDR3, the full variable domain is DTGVSQNPRHKITKRGQNVTFRCDPISEHNRLYWYRQTLGQGPEFLTYFQNEAQLEKSRLLSDRFSAERPKGSFSTLEIQRTEQGDSAMYLCASSVSGTNTEAFFGQGTRLTVV.

J is TRBJ2-1 and V is TRBV5-1; TRBD2 is a possible D gene (6 bases). Germline CDR1 is SGHRS and CDR2 is YFSETQ. V was pared by 0 bases and J by 10 bases, with 14 bases between. The CDR3 is made up of 14 amino acids. Written as DNA, the CDR3 is TGCGCCAGCAGCTTGGAACTAACCGCGGGGGAGCAGTTCTTC. Translated: CASSLELTAGEQFF.

The V gene is TRBV19, the J gene TRBJ2-5; 7 bases line up with TRBD1. Germline assignment: CDR1 LNHDA and CDR2 SQIVND (reference sequence). The CDR3 has 12 residues. Unmatched junction bases numbered 2, after V lost 8 bases and J lost 2 bases. The CDR3 region has the DNA TGTGCCAGTGGGGACAGACAAGAGACCCAGTACTTC. Protein product: CASGDRQETQYF.

This sequence joins TRBV25-1 and TRBJ1-2, with D tentatively TRBD1 (6 bases). Germline V gene data show CDR1 as MGHDK and CDR2 as SYGVNS. V lost 4 bases to trimming and J lost 4 bases, with 10 bases between them. CDR3 size: 13 residues. The CDR3 DNA sequence: TGTGCCAGCAGTGCCAGGGGCTCCTATGGCTACACCTTC. This codes for CASSARGSYGYTF.

V usage is TRBV7-6 and J usage is TRBJ2-2; 9 positions match TRBD1. V dropped 3 bases and J dropped 2; count of bases not matched to a gene: 4. The CDR3 sequence is 16 residues long. The germline CDR1 and CDR2 sequences are SGHVS and FNYEAQ. The CDR3 DNA follows: TGTGCCAGCAGCTTGGGGGGACAGGGAAACACCGGGGAGCTGTTTTTT. Protein product: CASSLGGQGNTGELFF.

The chain recombines TRBV12-5 with TRBJ2-1; 8 bases align to TRBD2. The V gene end was trimmed by 6 bases and the J gene end by 12 bases; junction bases not matched to a gene: 19. CDR3 length: 16 residues. In germline, CDR1 is LGHNT, CDR2 FRNRAP. The CDR3 coding sequence is TGTGCTAGTGGCTCCTGGGGCAGCGGGGGCCCCTCGGGGCAGTTCTTC. It encodes CASGSWGSGGPSGQFF.

The chain combines TRBV28 with TRBJ1-1; possible D gene TRBD1, 5 bases. The CDR3 is 12 residues long. Germline V gene lookup returns CDR1 MDHEN and CDR2 SYDVKM. V lost 6 bases, J lost 6 bases, and 11 bases lay in between. The CDR3 protein is CASRRQIPEAFF. CDR3 in DNA: TGTGCCAGCAGACGACAGATTCCTGAAGCTTTCTTT.

The V gene is TRBV12-3 or TRBV12-4, the J gene TRBJ2-7, with TRBD2 as a possible D gene (6 bases). The CDR3 spans 12 residues. V was trimmed by 6 bases and J by 2 bases, leaving 8 bases between them. Here the CDR3 reads CASSRGTYEQYF. The CDR3 DNA follows: TGTGCCAGCAGCCGCGGGACCTACGAGCAGTACTTC.

The rearrangement links TRBV7-9 to TRBJ2-6; 10 nucleotides agree with TRBD1. V dropped 0 bases and J dropped 2; count of bases not matched to a gene: 7. Germline loops: CDR1 SEHNR, CDR2 FQNEAQ (reference sequence). The CDR3 is 19 amino acids. In DNA, the CDR3 is TGTGCCAGCAGCTTAGCGACGGGACAGGGGTTCACTGGGGCCAACGTCCTGACTTTC. This translates into CASSLATGQGFTGANVLTF.

CDR3 nucleotides: TGCGCCAGCAGCCAAGAGGGGGGGACAGTTGGCGAAAAACTGTTTTTT. It is translated as CASSQEGGTVGEKLFF. The chain is built from TRBV4-1 and TRBJ1-4, with 7 nucleotides matching TRBD1. V shed 0 bases and J 8 bases; nucleotides not matched to a gene: 9. The CDR3 has 16 amino acids. Germline values: CDR1 MGHRA, CDR2 YSYEKL.

This clone turned up a few times. The rearrangement links TRBV7-8 to TRBJ2-5; D not resolved. Trimming removed 5 bases from V and 2 bases from J, with 12 bases in between. This CDR3 spans 14 amino acids. Germline values: CDR1 SGHVS, CDR2 FQNEAQ. The CDR3 region has the DNA TGTGCCAGCAGCCGGAGACCGGAGCAAGAGACCCAGTACTTC. It codes for CASSRRPEQETQYF.

This sequence joins TRBV7-9 and TRBJ2-7; 9 bases align to TRBD1. CDR1 is SEHNR, CDR2 FQNEAQ, per germline (reference sequence). The CDR3 consists of 16 residues. The trim removed 7 bases at V and 5 bases at J, leaving 15 bases unmatched. As DNA, the CDR3 is TGTGCCAGCACCACACCTGTTACAGGGGGCGGGAACGAGCAGTACTTC. This gives the protein CASTTPVTGGGNEQYF.

The CDR3 reads CASSPTGGVAEAFF. The CDR3 DNA reads as TGTGCCAGCAGTCCAACAGGGGGCGTAGCTGAAGCTTTCTTT. V usage is TRBV6-5 and J usage is TRBJ1-1; 9 nucleotides match TRBD1. The CDR3 runs 14 residues. CDR1 is MNHEY, CDR2 SVGAGI, per germline. V lost 5 bases to trimming and J lost 6 bases; unmatched junction nucleotides: 7.

The V and J genes are TRBV19 and TRBJ2-7; tentatively, D is TRBD2 (5 bases). In germline, CDR1 is LNHDA, CDR2 SQIVND (reference sequence). The CDR3 covers 14 residues. With 10 bases removed from V and 2 bases from J, the gap between germline ends came to 18 bases. CDR3 nucleotide sequence: TGTGCCACATCAACCAGGAGGCGTCCCTACGAGCAGTACTTC. Encoded protein: CATSTRRRPYEQYF.